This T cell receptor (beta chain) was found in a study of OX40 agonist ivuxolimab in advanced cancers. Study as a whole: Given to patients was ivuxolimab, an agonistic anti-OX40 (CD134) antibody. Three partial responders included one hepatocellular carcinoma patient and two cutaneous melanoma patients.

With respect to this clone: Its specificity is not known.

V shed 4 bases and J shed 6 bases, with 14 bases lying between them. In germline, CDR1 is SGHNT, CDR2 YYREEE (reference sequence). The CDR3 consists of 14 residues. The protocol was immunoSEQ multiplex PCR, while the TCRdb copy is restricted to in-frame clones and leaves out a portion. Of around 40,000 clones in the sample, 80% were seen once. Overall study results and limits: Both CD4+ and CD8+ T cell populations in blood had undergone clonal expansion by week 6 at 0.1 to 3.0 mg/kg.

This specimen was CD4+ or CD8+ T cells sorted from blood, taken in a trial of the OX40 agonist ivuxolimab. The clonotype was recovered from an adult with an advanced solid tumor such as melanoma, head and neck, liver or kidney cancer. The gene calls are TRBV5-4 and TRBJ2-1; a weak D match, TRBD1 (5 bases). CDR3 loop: CASSTPPTGNEQFF. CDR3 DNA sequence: TGTGCCAGCAGCACCCCCCCAACAGGCAATGAGCAGTTCTTC.